This TCR beta chain was identified in a study of beta chain features in type 1 diabetes. General observations from the study: Type 1 diabetes patients showed a moderate but significant shortening of TCRB CDR3s in all four CD4+ subsets. Small HLA sub-analyses could not settle whether HLA shapes TCRB rearrangement. Fewer junction insertions and more nucleotide deletions appeared in type 1 diabetes patients.

Expressed TCRB transcripts got sequenced, as all isolated RNA was reverse transcribed. Sequencing used immunoSEQ multiplex PCR; TCRdb keeps in-frame clones, though not all of them. The top ten hold roughly 0.017% of the sample, which has about 360,000 clones, 10% to 15% seen once. Of note for this clone: The antigen is undetermined.

The clonotype comes from a man aged 18 to 30 in good health. The sample taken for sequencing was naive CD4+ T cells from blood.

The CDR3 bases are TGTGCCAGCAGCCCCTCTTGGGCACAACAATATGGCTACACCTTC. Encoded protein: CASSPSWAQQYGYTF. The chain couples TRBV9 to TRBJ1-2; D remains ambiguous. The germline V and J ends were trimmed by 4 bases and 5 bases, with 18 bases remaining between them. The germline V gene encodes CDR1 SGDLS and CDR2 YYNGEE. The CDR3 totals 15 residues.